This T cell receptor beta chain was sequenced during a study of cytotoxic CD8 clonotypes in ibrutinib-treated CLL. The wider study: Samples had a mean of 255,043 productive templates and around 90,000 productive rearrangements. The study, taken as a whole, reports: Collection times varied between progressing and sustained-remission patients. Against age-matched healthy donors, baseline clonality ran higher and tracked circulating CD8+ T-cell counts.

A note on this clone: Its antigen is currently unknown.

Trimming took 7 bases from V and 2 from J, leaving 12 bases between them. Per germline, CDR1 MDHEN and CDR2 SYDVKM. This CDR3 region has 13 residues. Only in-frame clones appear in the TCRdb table, and some are missing; sequencing was by immunoSEQ multiplex PCR. Among about 44,000 clones listed, under 75% were seen once. Genomic DNA in an amount of approximately 1.9 micrograms was extracted from cryopreserved PBMCs and used for the preparation of TCR beta libraries. This TCR derives from a human donor with chronic lymphocytic leukemia. The chain links TRBV28 to TRBJ2-7; D unclear. The sample was PBMCs, taken after 12 months of ibrutinib treatment. The CDR3 DNA sequence: TGTGCCAGCATGAGTACGGCCCCCTACGAGCAGTACTTC. It encodes CASMSTAPYEQYF.